These 4 T cell receptor beta chains were all obtained from the same sample, sequenced in a study of read filtering for tumor transcriptome and immune sequencing. From about 400 ng of RNA, a library with molecular barcoded alpha/delta and beta/gamma adaptors was made. TCRdb redid the calling of the reads with MiXCR, one entry per CDR3 protein. This table holds over 55,000 distinct CDR3 sequences, 14% found once. The sample comprised a population of CD138-negative cells sorted from bone marrow. The receptors stem from a donor over 35 with multiple myeloma.

This clonotype came up many times. V is TRBV5-1 and J is TRBJ2-1, with D uncertain. Germline V CDR1 and CDR2: SGHRS, YFSETQ. V lost 4 bases and J lost 8, with 13 bases in between. CDR3 length: 13 amino acids. The CDR3 spells CASSTRTSHEQFF. For the CDR3, the DNA is TGCGCCAGCAGCACGAGGACGAGCCATGAGCAGTTCTTC.

This clonotype appeared many times. The V and J genes are TRBV29-1 and TRBJ2-7; D possibly corresponds to TRBD1 (6 bases). CDR3 size: 13 residues. The V gene's germline CDR1 is SQVTM and CDR2 ANQGSEA. Trimming removed 7 bases at V and 4 bases at J, with 17 bases between. As DNA, the CDR3 is TGCAGCGCGAGAACAGGGTATCGGTACGAGCAGTACTTC. Translated, it gives CSARTGYRYEQYF.

This clonotype was observed at least ten times. The chain employs TRBV27 and TRBJ2-2, with a tentative D call TRBD2 (6 bases). The CDR3 length is 16 residues. Trimming cost V 10 bases and J 5 bases, with 23 bases left between them. In germline, CDR1 is MNHEY, CDR2 SMNVEV (reference sequence). CDR3 protein: CATPPEGLGGTGELFF. CDR3 DNA sequence: TGTGCCACCCCTCCGGAAGGTTTAGGAGGGACCGGGGAGCTGTTTTTT.

This clonotype was recorded at least ten times. The chain has TRBV7-2 and TRBJ2-1; D not certain. The CDR3 is 15 amino acids. Germline CDR1 and CDR2: SGHTA and FQGNSA. Trimming removed 5 bases at V and 4 bases at J, with 15 bases between. The CDR3 DNA sequence: TGTGCCAGCAGCCGAAGGGAATTCGCATACAATGAGCAGTTCTTC. As protein: CASSRREFAYNEQFF. The whole variable domain, filled in from reference TRBV7-2 and TRBJ2-1, reads GAGVSQSPSNKVTEKGKDVELRCDPISGHTALYWYRQSLGQGLEFLIYFQGNSAPDKSGLPSDRFSAERTGGSVSTLTIQRTQQEDSAVYLCASSRREFAYNEQFFGPGTRLTVL.